This T cell receptor beta chain was identified during a study of shared clonotypes between healthy human individuals. Study context: The donor pool was made up of two women and a few men aged 18 to 49.

Running of the assay took place at deep level. Among the unsorted PBMC samples, replicate PCRs used roughly 300 ng DNA, some 30,000 T cell genomes. Study processing details: ImmunoSEQ yielded junction-only sequences lacking quality scores, so filtering differed. Clones were read by immunoSEQ multiplex PCR, and TCRdb kept only the in-frame ones, dropping some. V, J and clone size reflect that table, while D and trimming were determined from the DNA. The profile shows hundreds of thousands of clones, 79% of them singletons. Trimming removed 5 bases from V and 0 bases from J, with 22 bases in between. The CDR3 has 17 amino acids. Germline CDR1 reads GTSNPN; CDR2 reads SVGIG (reference sequence).

This chain uses TRBV30 with TRBJ1-1; D is unresolved. The receptor's source is a woman aged 35 to 49 in good health. Some clones in this sample may be carry-over from other donors' samples. Sequenced input: PBMCs. CDR3 nucleotides: TGTGCCTGGGGAGAAGAGGTGGGAATTGGGTTGAACACTGAAGCTTTCTTT. It translates to CAWGEEVGIGLNTEAFF.